This passage covers 28 T cell receptor beta chains from one sample sequenced in a study of blood T cell repertoires in COVID-19 (TCRdb year 2020). The library was generated by the immunoSEQ multiplex PCR assay. TCRdb obtained this table from immuneACCESS and retained in-frame rearrangements with V and J assigned. These tables miss some clones; where compared with another copy, unresolved V genes account for less than half of the shortfall, and the remainder is unexplained. The sample table contains fewer than 15,000 clones; only one count was recorded for 90% of them. The top ten clones comprise more than 20% of the sample. The sequenced sample consisted of peripheral blood. Receptor source: a human donor with active COVID-19. The donor label of this sample is uncertain.

The gene calls are TRBV10-3 and TRBJ2-2; D perhaps matches TRBD1 (5 bases). The V gene lost 4 bases and the J gene lost 1 base, with 7 bases spanning the gap. In germline, CDR1 is ENHRY, CDR2 SYGVKD. The CDR3 runs to 14 residues. CDR3 region: CAISGGRNTGELFF. CDR3 nucleotides: TGTGCCATCAGTGGGGGCAGGAACACCGGGGAGCTGTTTTTT.

The genes are TRBV14 and TRBJ2-2, with 9 positions matching TRBD1. CDR1 and CDR2 from the germline V gene are SGHDN and FVKESK. V shed 5 bases, J shed 7 bases, and the junction held 5 bases outside the gene matches. This CDR3 region has 14 residues. The CDR3 loop is CASSTRQGVGELFF. CDR3 DNA: TGTGCCAGCAGCACACGACAGGGGGTCGGGGAGCTGTTTTTT.

A single count supports this clone. The J gene is TRBJ2-1, the V gene TRBV5-6; TRBD1 is a possible D gene (6 bases). Per the germline V gene, CDR1 is SGHDT and CDR2 is YYEEEE. The V gene lost 3 bases and the J gene lost 0 bases, with 10 bases spanning the gap. This CDR3 is built from 15 residues. CDR3 bases: TGTGCCAGCAGCTGGGACACGAGCTCCTACAATGAGCAGTTCTTC. Its translation is CASSWDTSSYNEQFF.

V gene TRBV19 combines with J gene TRBJ2-3, with D maybe TRBD2 (7 bases). The CDR3 totals 16 residues. The ends were cut back, 2 bases at V and 11 bases at J, with 23 bases in the middle. Germline CDR1 is LNHDA and CDR2 is SQIVND (reference sequence). In nucleotides, the CDR3 is TGTGCCAGTAGTATATGGGGGGCGGGGGACCAGGTTGGGCAGTATTTT. This sequence encodes CASSIWGAGDQVGQYF.

This chain joins TRBV4-2 and TRBJ1-2, with D possibly TRBD1 on 5 matching bases. The CDR3 sequence is 15 residues long. Germline V gives CDR1 LGHNA, CDR2 YNFKEQ. With 5 bases removed from V and 8 bases from J, the gap between germline ends came to 21 bases. The CDR3 here is CASSTPEGVPHGYTF. The CDR3 coding sequence is TGTGCCAGCAGCACCCCCGAAGGGGTTCCTCACGGCTACACCTTC.

This rearrangement joins TRBV5-4 to TRBJ2-1; 14 positions agree with TRBD2. The CDR3 covers 16 residues. Germline CDR1 reads SGHNT; CDR2 reads YYREEE (reference sequence). J gave up 10 bases and V 0 bases, and 6 bases lay outside the gene matches. The CDR3 DNA reads TGTGCCAGCAGCTTGGCGGGGACTAGCGGGGGACGGGAGCAGTTCTTC. Protein product: CASSLAGTSGGREQFF.

The rearrangement joins TRBV5-1 to TRBJ2-2; 8 bases line up with TRBD1. Trimming at V came to 3 bases and at J to 0 bases, leaving 1 base not matched to a gene. Germline CDR1 SGHRS, CDR2 YFSETQ. The CDR3 spans 15 residues. CDR3 protein: CASSSQGANTGELFF. For the CDR3, the DNA is TGCGCCAGCAGCTCACAGGGGGCGAACACCGGGGAGCTGTTTTTT.

V gene TRBV7-3 combines with J gene TRBJ2-3; 7 positions agree with TRBD1. The V segment lost 5 bases and the J segment 5 bases; nucleotides outside the gene matches: 10. The germline V gene encodes CDR1 SGHTA and CDR2 FQGTGA. There are 15 residues in the CDR3. CDR3 in amino acids: CASSPNRGRGDTQYF. The CDR3 bases are TGTGCCAGCAGCCCGAACAGGGGCCGTGGAGATACGCAGTATTTT.

V and J are TRBV4-1 and TRBJ2-7; tentatively, D is TRBD1 (6 bases). CDR3 length equals 15 residues. V was cut by 0 bases and J by 7 bases, with 16 bases left in between. Germline CDR1 and CDR2: MGHRA and YSYEKL. DNA of the CDR3: TGCGCCAGCAGCCAAGATCAGGGGCCCGCCCTGGAGCAGTACTTC. This encodes CASSQDQGPALEQYF.

This chain uses TRBV28 with TRBJ1-2; D might be TRBD1 (6 bases). The CDR3 has 13 amino acids. V was shortened by 3 bases and J by 8 bases, with 13 bases between the two germline ends. CDR1 and CDR2 (germline): MDHEN, SYDVKM. The CDR3 DNA is TGTGCCAGCAGTTTCGAGGGGGTTCAAGGCTACACCTTC. Translated, it gives CASSFEGVQGYTF.

The V call is TRBV6-5, the J call TRBJ1-2; D is unresolved. This CDR3 has 13 amino acids. Germline V gene sequence: CDR1 MNHEY, CDR2 SVGAGI. V was clipped by 2 bases and J by 7 bases, with 11 bases between them. The CDR3 spells CASSYGEGLGYTF. The DNA for the CDR3 is TGTGCCAGCAGTTACGGAGAGGGTCTTGGCTACACCTTC.

This rearrangement joins TRBV7-6 to TRBJ1-2; no reliable D call. Trimming shortened V by 5 bases and J by 3 bases, and 13 bases separated the two germline ends. The CDR3 totals 14 residues. The germline V gene encodes CDR1 SGHVS and CDR2 FNYEAQ. The CDR3 coding sequence is TGTGCCAGCAGCCCTACCGTTGGTTACTATGGCTACACCTTC. This codes for CASSPTVGYYGYTF.

This clone came up a few times. This chain uses TRBV20-1 with TRBJ1-1; D remains ambiguous. This CDR3 is built from 14 residues. V lost 3 bases and J 3 bases, leaving 14 bases between the germline ends. The V gene's germline CDR1 is DFQATT and CDR2 SNEGSKA (reference sequence). CDR3: CSASRTFGHTEAFF. CDR3 DNA sequence: TGCAGTGCTAGTCGGACTTTCGGGCACACTGAAGCTTTCTTT.

The J gene is TRBJ1-1, the V gene TRBV7-2, with a tentative D call TRBD1 (5 bases). Germline CDR1 SGHTA, CDR2 FQGNSA. V lost 5 bases and J 5 bases, leaving 9 bases between the germline ends. This CDR3 comprises 12 residues. The CDR3 DNA follows: TGTGCCAGCAGCCCAGGGAGGACTGAAGCTTTCTTT. Translation gives CASSPGRTEAFF.

V is TRBV30 and J is TRBJ2-1; 7 nucleotides agree with TRBD2. The J segment lost 5 bases and the V segment lost 1 base, leaving 5 bases of the junction unmatched. Looked up from germline, CDR1 is GTSNPN and CDR2 is SVGIG (reference sequence). CDR3 length: 14 residues. In DNA, the CDR3 is TGTGCCTGGAGTGGTGCGGGGGTGGACAATGAGCAGTTCTTC. Residues: CAWSGAGVDNEQFF.

This clone has only a few counts. The V call is TRBV19, the J call TRBJ2-1; 10 positions agree with TRBD1. CDR1 is LNHDA, CDR2 SQIVND, per germline (reference sequence). The CDR3 is 17 amino acids. V lost 3 bases, J lost 4 bases, and 9 bases stayed unmatched. In DNA form, the CDR3 reads TGTGCCAGTAGTATTGGTTTACCGGGACAGGGGTACAATGAGCAGTTCTTC. Translation: CASSIGLPGQGYNEQFF.

J is TRBJ1-5 and V is TRBV20-1, with no clear D. V was clipped by 3 bases and J by 7 bases, with 13 bases between them. Germline V gene sequence: CDR1 DFQATT, CDR2 SNEGSKA (reference sequence). The CDR3 loop spans 13 amino acids. CDR3 amino acids: CSASPGVGQPQHF. In nucleotides, the CDR3 is TGCAGTGCTAGTCCCGGGGTAGGCCAGCCCCAGCATTTT.

The rearrangement links TRBV3-1 (or the pseudogene TRBV3-2) to TRBJ1-5; TRBD1 matches 8 bases. This CDR3 is built from 16 residues. Germline values: CDR1 LGHDT, CDR2 YNNKEL (reference sequence). J gave up 4 bases and V 1 base, and 6 bases lay outside the gene matches. This CDR3 reads CASSQAGRGQNQPQHF. CDR3 coding DNA: TGTGCCAGCAGCCAAGCGGGCAGGGGGCAAAATCAGCCCCAGCATTTT.

The DNA for the CDR3 is TGTGCCAGCAGTACCGGGACTAGCACCGGGGAGCTGTTTTTT. Residues: CASSTGTSTGELFF. The rearrangement joins TRBV2 to TRBJ2-2; 8 positions match TRBD2. The V and J ends lost 5 bases and 4 bases, in that order; junction bases with no gene match: 3. The CDR3 runs to 14 residues. Germline-derived CDR1 and CDR2 are SNHLY and FYNNEI.

The chain links TRBV6-4 to TRBJ1-5, with D tentatively TRBD1 (5 bases). This CDR3 region has 16 residues. The germline CDR1 and CDR2 sequences are MRHNA and SNTAGT. V was clipped by 0 bases and J by 6 bases, with 15 bases between them. CDR3: CASSDSDKSLGQPQHF. The CDR3 DNA reads as TGTGCCAGCAGTGACTCGGACAAGAGTCTGGGTCAGCCCCAGCATTTT.

The V call is TRBV24-1, the J call TRBJ2-2; 7 bases fit TRBD1. The ends lost 6 bases at V and 10 bases at J; junction bases unmatched: 10. The CDR3 runs to 14 residues. Germline V gene sequence: CDR1 KGHDR, CDR2 SFDVKD. The CDR3 spells CATSLDRVASELFF. The CDR3 region has the DNA TGTGCCACCAGTCTAGACAGGGTGGCCTCGGAGCTGTTTTTT.

This clone was detected only once. The V and J genes are TRBV7-9 and TRBJ1-1, with D possibly matching TRBD1 (5 bases). The CDR3 covers 14 residues. The ends were cut back, 5 bases at V and 4 bases at J, with 14 bases in the middle. CDR1 is SEHNR, CDR2 FQNEAQ, per germline (reference sequence). CDR3: CASSIGVGSTEAFF. CDR3 DNA: TGTGCCAGCAGCATAGGGGTAGGGAGCACTGAAGCTTTCTTT.

This clone was recorded only once. CDR3 loop: CATSDSGQGTDTQYF. In DNA form, the CDR3 reads TGTGCCACCAGTGATTCGGGACAGGGTACAGATACGCAGTATTTT. V gene TRBV24-1 combines with J gene TRBJ2-3, with 9 bases identical to TRBD1. This CDR3 has 15 amino acids. V was clipped by 2 bases and J by 3 bases; unmatched bases: 2. Per the germline V gene, CDR1 is KGHDR and CDR2 is SFDVKD.

The chain couples TRBV11-3 to TRBJ2-2, with D perhaps matching TRBD2 (5 bases). The CDR3 consists of 14 residues. Per germline, CDR1 SGHNT and CDR2 YENEEA. The germline V and J ends were trimmed by 9 bases and 0 bases, with 11 bases remaining between them. The CDR3 nucleotides are TGTGCCAGTAGGACTGAGGCGAACACCGGGGAGCTGTTTTTT. It translates to CASRTEANTGELFF.

V gene TRBV7-2 combines with J gene TRBJ1-6; 10 positions match TRBD1. This CDR3 has 18 amino acids. Trimming removed 5 bases from V and 3 bases from J; junction bases left unmatched: 10. Germline V gene sequence: CDR1 SGHTA, CDR2 FQGNSA. This CDR3 is CASSAGTGDGFYNSPLHF. CDR3 bases: TGTGCCAGCAGCGCCGGGACAGGGGATGGGTTCTATAATTCACCCCTCCACTTT.

This chain uses TRBV5-1 with TRBJ1-1; the D gene is possibly TRBD1 (5 bases). In germline, CDR1 is SGHRS, CDR2 YFSETQ. The CDR3 sequence is 14 residues long. V was clipped by 3 bases and J by 3 bases, with 12 bases between them. The CDR3 nucleotides read TGCGCCAGCAGCTCCGATGGCAGGGACACTGAAGCTTTCTTT. Residues: CASSSDGRDTEAFF.

The rearrangement uses TRBV6-5 and TRBJ1-5, with D uncertain. The V gene lost 6 bases and the J gene lost 4 bases, with 7 bases spanning the gap. Germline CDR1 reads MNHEY; CDR2 reads SVGAGI. This CDR3 contains 12 residues. CDR3 sequence reads: CASSVTNQPQHF. The CDR3 DNA is TGTGCCAGCAGCGTAACTAATCAGCCCCAGCATTTT.

The J gene is TRBJ2-5, the V gene TRBV9; TRBD2 aligns across 13 bases. V lost 3 bases and J lost 4; bases outside the gene matches: 6. Germline V lookup: CDR1 SGDLS, CDR2 YYNGEE. The CDR3 totals 16 residues. The CDR3 spells CASSARTSGGRETQYF. CDR3 nucleotide sequence: TGTGCCAGCAGCGCCAGGACTAGCGGGGGCAGAGAGACCCAGTACTTC.